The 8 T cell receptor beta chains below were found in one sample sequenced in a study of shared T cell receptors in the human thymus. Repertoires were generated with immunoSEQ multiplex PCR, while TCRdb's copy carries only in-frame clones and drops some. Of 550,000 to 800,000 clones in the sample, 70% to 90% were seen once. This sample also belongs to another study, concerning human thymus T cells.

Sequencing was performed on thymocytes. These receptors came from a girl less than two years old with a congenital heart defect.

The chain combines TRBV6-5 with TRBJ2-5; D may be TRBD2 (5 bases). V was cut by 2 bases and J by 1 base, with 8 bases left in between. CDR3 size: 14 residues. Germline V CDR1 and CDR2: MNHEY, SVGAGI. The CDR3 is CASSYTGSQETQYF. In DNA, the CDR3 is TGTGCCAGCAGTTACACGGGGTCCCAAGAGACCCAGTACTTC.

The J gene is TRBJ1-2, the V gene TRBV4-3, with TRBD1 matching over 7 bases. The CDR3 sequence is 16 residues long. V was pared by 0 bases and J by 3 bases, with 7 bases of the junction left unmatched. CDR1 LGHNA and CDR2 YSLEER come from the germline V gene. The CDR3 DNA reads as TGCGCCAGCAGCCAAGAATTTCCGGGACAGTACTATGGCTACACCTTC. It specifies CASSQEFPGQYYGYTF.

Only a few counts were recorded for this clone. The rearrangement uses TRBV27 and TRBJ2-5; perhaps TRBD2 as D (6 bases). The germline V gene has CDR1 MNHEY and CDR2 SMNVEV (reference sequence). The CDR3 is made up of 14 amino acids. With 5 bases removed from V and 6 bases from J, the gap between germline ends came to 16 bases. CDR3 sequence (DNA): TGTGCCAGCAGTCCATCGCGGCGGGAACAGACCCAGTACTTC. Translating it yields CASSPSRREQTQYF.

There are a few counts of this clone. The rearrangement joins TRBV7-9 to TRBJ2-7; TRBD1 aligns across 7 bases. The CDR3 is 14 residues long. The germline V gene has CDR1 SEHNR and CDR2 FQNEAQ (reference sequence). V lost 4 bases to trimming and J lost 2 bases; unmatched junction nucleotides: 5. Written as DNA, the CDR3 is TGTGCCAGCAGCTCAGGGGGTTTGCCCTACGAGCAGTACTTC. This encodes CASSSGGLPYEQYF.

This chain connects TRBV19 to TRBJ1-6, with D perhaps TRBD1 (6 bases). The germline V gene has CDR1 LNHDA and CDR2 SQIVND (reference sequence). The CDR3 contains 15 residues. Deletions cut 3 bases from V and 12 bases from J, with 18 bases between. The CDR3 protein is CASSIGPGTIQPLHF. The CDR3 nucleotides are TGTGCCAGTAGTATCGGTCCAGGGACAATTCAACCCCTCCACTTT.

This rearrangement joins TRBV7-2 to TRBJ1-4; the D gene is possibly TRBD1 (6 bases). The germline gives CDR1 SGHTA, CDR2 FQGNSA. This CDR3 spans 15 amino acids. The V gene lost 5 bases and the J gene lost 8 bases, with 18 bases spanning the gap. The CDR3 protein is CASSQARGWREKLFF. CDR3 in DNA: TGTGCCAGCAGCCAGGCCAGGGGCTGGAGGGAAAAACTGTTTTTT.

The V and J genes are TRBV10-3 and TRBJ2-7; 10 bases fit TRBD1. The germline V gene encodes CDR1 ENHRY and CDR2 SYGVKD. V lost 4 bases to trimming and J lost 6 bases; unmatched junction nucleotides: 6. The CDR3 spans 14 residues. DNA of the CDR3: TGTGCCATCAGTGCGGACAGGGGGTTTAGCGAGCAGTACTTC. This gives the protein CAISADRGFSEQYF.

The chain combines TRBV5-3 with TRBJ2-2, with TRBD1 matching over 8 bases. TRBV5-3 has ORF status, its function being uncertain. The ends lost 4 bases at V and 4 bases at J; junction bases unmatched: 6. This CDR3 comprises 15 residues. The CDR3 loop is CARSRRTGRTGELFF. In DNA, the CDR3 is TGTGCCAGAAGCAGACGGACAGGGCGCACCGGGGAGCTGTTTTTT.